This T cell receptor beta chain is from a study of cytomegalovirus exposure and HLA in healthy donors. Study as a whole: Earlier, 200 million or so T cells were analyzed, and 90 million to 140 million unique TCR beta sequences were found among them.

The germline V gene has CDR1 SGHNT and CDR2 YYREEE (reference sequence). V gave up 1 base and J gave up 7 bases, with 9 bases separating them. This CDR3 is built from 13 residues. In the PCR, 60 Vbeta and 13 Jbeta primers were used. Sequencing used immunoSEQ multiplex PCR; TCRdb keeps in-frame clones, though not all of them. The sample consists of 100,000 or so clones, around 15% of them appearing once. The source is a female donor in good health and CMV-seronegative. Sequencing was done on a sample of PBMCs. V usage is TRBV5-4 and J usage is TRBJ2-1; tentatively, D is TRBD1 (6 bases). CDR3 in amino acids: CASSLSGANEQFF. The DNA for the CDR3 is TGTGCCAGCAGCTTGTCAGGGGCGAATGAGCAGTTCTTC.